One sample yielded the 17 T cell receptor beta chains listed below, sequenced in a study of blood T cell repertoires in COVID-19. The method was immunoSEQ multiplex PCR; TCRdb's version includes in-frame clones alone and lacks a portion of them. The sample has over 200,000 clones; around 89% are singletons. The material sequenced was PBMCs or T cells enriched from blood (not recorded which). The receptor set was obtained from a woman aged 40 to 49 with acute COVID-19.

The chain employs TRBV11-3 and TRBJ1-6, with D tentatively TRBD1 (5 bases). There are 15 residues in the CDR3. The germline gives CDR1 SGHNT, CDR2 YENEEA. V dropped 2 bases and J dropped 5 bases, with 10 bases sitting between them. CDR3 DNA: TGTGCCAGCAGCTTAATCCCAGGGAATAATTCACCCCTCCACTTT. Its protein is CASSLIPGNNSPLHF.

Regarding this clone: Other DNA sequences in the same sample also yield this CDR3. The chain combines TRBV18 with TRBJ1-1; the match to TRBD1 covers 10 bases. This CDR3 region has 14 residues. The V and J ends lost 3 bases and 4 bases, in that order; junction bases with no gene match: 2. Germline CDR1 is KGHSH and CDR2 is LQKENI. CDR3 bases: TGTGCCAGCTCACCGACAGGGGGCGGCACTGAAGCTTTCTTT. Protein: CASSPTGGGTEAFF.

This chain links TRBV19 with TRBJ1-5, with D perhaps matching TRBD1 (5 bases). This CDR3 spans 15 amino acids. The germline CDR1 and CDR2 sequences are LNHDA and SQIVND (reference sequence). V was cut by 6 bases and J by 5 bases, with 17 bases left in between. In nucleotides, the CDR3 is TGTGCCAGTAGACTTACAGGTCCCCTGCATCAGCCCCAGCATTTT. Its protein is CASRLTGPLHQPQHF.

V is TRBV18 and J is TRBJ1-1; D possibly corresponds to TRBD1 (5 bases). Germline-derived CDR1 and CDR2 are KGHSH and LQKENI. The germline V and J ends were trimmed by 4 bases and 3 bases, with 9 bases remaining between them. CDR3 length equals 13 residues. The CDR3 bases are TGTGCCAGCTCACAAACAGGTTACACTGAAGCTTTCTTT. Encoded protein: CASSQTGYTEAFF.

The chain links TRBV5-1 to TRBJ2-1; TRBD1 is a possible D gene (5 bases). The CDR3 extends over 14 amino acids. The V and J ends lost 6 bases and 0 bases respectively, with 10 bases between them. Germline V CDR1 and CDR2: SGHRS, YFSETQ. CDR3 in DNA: TGCGCCAGCACAGGGTCGAGCTCCTACAATGAGCAGTTCTTC. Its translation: CASTGSSSYNEQFF.

CDR3 in amino acids: CASSISVRLAGGSEQYV. The CDR3 nucleotides are TGTGCCAGCAGTATAAGTGTCAGACTAGCGGGAGGTTCCGAGCAGTACGTC. This chain connects TRBV2 to TRBJ2-7; TRBD2 matches 13 bases. J lost 6 bases, V lost 5 bases, and 13 bases had no gene match. Looked up from germline, CDR1 is SNHLY and CDR2 is FYNNEI. The CDR3 length is 17 residues.

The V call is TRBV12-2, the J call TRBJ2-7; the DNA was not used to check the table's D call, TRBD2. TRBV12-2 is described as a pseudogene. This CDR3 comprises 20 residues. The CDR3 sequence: CASRLVLALWTSGRDIGQYV. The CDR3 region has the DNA TGTGCAAGTCGCTTAGTTTTGGCACTCTGGACTAGCGGGAGGGATATTGGGCAGTACGTC.

In nucleotides, the CDR3 is TGTGCCAGCAGCTCCATGACTGGAGGGACTGAAGCTTTCTTT. Its protein product is CASSSMTGGTEAFF. The rearrangement joins TRBV5-4 to TRBJ1-1; the D is unclear. The CDR3 spans 14 residues. Germline V CDR1 and CDR2: SGHNT, YYREEE (reference sequence). V was clipped by 3 bases and J by 5 bases, with 14 bases between them. The whole variable domain, filled in from reference TRBV5-4 and TRBJ1-1, reads ETGVTQSPTHLIKTRGQQVTLRCSSQSGHNTVSWYQQALGQGPQFIFQYYREEENGRGNFPPRFSGLQFPNYSSELNVNALELDDSALYLCASSSMTGGTEAFFGQGTRLTVV.

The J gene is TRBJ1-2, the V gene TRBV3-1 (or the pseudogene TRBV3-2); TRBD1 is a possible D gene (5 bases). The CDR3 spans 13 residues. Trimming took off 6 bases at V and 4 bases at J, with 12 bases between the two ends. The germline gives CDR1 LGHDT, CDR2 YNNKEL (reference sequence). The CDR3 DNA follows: TGTGCCAGCAGGCCAGGGCCTGGCTATGGCTACACCTTC. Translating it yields CASRPGPGYGYTF.

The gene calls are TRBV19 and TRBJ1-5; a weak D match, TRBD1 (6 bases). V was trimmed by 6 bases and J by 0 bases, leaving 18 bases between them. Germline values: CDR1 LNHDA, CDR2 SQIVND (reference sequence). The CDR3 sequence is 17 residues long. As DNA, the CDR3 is TGTGCCAGTAGCCATATACAGGGCCAATATAGCAATCAGCCCCAGCATTTT. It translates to CASSHIQGQYSNQPQHF.

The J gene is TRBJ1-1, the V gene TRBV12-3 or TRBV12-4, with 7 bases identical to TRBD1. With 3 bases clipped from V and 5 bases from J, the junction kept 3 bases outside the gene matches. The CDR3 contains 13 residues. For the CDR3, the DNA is TGTGCCAGCAGTTTTGCAGGGGGGACTGAAGCTTTCTTT. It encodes CASSFAGGTEAFF.

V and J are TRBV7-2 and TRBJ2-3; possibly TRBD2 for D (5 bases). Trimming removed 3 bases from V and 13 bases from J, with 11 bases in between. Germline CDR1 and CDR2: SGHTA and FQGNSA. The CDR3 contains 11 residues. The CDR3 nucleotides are TGTGCCAGCAGCTTGGGAGATACCAAGTATTTT. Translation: CASSLGDTKYF.

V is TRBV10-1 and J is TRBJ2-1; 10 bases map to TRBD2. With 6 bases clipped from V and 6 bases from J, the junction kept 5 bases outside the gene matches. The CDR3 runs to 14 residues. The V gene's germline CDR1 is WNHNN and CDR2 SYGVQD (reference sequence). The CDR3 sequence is CASSRSGGANEQFF. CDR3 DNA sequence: TGCGCCAGCAGCAGAAGCGGGGGGGCCAATGAGCAGTTCTTC.

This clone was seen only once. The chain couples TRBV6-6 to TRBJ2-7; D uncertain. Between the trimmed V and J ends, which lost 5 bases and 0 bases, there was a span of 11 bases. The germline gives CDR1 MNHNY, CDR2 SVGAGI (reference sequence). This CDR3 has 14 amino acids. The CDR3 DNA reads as TGTGCCAGCAGTATCAGTGTCCACTCCTACGAGCAGTACTTC. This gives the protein CASSISVHSYEQYF.

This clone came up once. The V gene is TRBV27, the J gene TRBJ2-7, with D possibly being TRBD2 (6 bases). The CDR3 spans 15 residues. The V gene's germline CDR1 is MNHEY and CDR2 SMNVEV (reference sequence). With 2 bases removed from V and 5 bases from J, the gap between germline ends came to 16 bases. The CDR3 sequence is CASSLRGRAGDEQYV. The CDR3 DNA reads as TGTGCCAGCAGTTTAAGAGGCCGAGCGGGTGACGAGCAGTACGTC.

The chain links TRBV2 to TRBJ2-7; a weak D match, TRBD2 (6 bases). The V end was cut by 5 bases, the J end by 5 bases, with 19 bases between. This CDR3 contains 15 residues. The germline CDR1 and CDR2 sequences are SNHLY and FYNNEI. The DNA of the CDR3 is TGTGCCAGCAGTCGGAATAGCGGAGGTTCCGACGAGCAGTACTTC. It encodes CASSRNSGGSDEQYF.

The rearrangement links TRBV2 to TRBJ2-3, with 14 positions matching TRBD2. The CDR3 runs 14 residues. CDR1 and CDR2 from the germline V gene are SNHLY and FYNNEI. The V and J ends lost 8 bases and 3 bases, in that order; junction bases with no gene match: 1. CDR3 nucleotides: TGTGCCAGCTGGACTAGCGGGAGGACAGATACGCAGTATTTT. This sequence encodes CASWTSGRTDTQYF. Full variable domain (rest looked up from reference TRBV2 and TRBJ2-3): EPEVTQTPSHQVTQMGQEVILRCVPISNHLYFYWYRQILGQKVEFLVSFYNNEISEKSEIFDDQFSVERPDGSNFTLKIRSTKLEDSAMYFCASWTSGRTDTQYFGPGTRLTVL.